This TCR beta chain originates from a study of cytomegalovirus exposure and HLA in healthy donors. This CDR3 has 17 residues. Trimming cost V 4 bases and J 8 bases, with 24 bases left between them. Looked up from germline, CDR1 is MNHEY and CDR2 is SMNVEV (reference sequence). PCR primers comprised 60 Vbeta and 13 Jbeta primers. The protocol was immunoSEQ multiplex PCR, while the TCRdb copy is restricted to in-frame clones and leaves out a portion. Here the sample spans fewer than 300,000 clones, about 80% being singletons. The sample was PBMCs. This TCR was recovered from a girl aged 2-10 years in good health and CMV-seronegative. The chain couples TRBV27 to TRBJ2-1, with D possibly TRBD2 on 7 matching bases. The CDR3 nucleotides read TGTGCCAGCAGTTACCGGGGGGCGGTTACAACAGGCTATGAGCAGTTCTTC. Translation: CASSYRGAVTTGYEQFF.